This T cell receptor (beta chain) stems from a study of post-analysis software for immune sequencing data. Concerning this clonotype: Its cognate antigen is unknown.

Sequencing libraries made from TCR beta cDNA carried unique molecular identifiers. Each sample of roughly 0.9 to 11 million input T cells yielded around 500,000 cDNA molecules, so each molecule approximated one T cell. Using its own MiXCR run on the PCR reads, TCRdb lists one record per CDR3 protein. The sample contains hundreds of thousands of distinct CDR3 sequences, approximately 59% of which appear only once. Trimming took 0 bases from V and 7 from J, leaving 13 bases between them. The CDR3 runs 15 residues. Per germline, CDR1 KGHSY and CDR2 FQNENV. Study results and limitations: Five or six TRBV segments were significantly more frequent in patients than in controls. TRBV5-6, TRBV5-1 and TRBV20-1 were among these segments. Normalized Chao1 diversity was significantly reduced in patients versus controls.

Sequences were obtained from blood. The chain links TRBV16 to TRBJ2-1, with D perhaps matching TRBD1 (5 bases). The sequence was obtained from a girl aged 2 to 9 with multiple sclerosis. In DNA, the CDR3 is TGTGCCAGCAGCCAATCGGGCAGGGCTAGGAATGAGCAGTTCTTC. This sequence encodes CASSQSGRARNEQFF.